This T cell receptor beta chain comes out of a study of molecular identifiers for immune sequencing clone quantification. TCRdb used MiXCR to reprocess the PCR reads, holding one entry per CDR3 protein. Here the sample spans hundreds of thousands of distinct CDR3 sequences, 25% being singletons. This clonotype was detected many times. V shed 0 bases and J 0 bases; nucleotides not matched to a gene: 3. Germline values: CDR1 SEHNR, CDR2 FQNEAQ (reference sequence). The CDR3 contains 17 residues. The TCR originated in a human donor in good health. Some libraries in this study had Jurkat cell RNA spiked in. This chain connects TRBV7-9 to TRBJ2-3; 10 bases line up with TRBD2. The sample was naive CD8+ T cells from blood, with Jurkat cell RNA spiked in. Subset described: FACS-sorted CD8+CD4-CCR7+CD45RA+ naive T cells. The CDR3 loop is CASSLAASGGSTDTQYF. The CDR3, as DNA: TGTGCCAGCAGCTTAGCTGCTAGCGGGGGTAGCACAGATACGCAGTATTTT.